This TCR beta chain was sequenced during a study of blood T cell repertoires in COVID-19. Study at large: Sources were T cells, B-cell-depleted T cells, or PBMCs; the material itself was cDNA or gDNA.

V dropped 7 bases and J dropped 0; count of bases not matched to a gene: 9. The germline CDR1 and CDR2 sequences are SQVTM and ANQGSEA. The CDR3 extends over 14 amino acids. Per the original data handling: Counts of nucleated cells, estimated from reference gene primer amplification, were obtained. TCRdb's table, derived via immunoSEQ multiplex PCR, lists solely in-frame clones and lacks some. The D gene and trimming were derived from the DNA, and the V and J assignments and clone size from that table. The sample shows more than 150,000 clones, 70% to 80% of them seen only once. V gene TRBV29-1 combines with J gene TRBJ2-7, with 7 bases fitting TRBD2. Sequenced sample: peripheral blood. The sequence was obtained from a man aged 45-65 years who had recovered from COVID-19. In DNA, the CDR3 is TGCAGCGCCCAGACTAGCCTTAGCTCCTACGAGCAGTACTTC. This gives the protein CSAQTSLSSYEQYF.